Listed here are 31 T cell receptor beta chains from one sample, sequenced in a study of T cell repertoires in aging, cancer and after chemotherapy. Multiplex touch-down PCR with TRB-A/B primers amplified rearranged V-D-J TRB sequences. TCRdb re-analysed the multiplex PCR reads in MiXCR, keeping a single row per CDR3 protein. Of 10,000 to 15,000 distinct CDR3 sequences listed, about 27% are singletons. Peripheral blood genomic DNA, not sorted cells or RNA, was the template. The sample comprised blood. The receptor source for this set is a human donor with a blood cancer.

The chain is built from TRBV20-1 and TRBJ2-1; D is undetermined. In germline, CDR1 is DFQATT, CDR2 SNEGSKA (reference sequence). The V and J ends lost 6 bases and 7 bases respectively, with 13 bases between them. This CDR3 comprises 12 residues. For the CDR3, the DNA is TGCAGTGCCCAACCCTTAAATAATGAGCAGTTCTTC. Protein sequence: CSAQPLNNEQFF.

This clonotype has only a few counts. The chain combines TRBV14 with TRBJ1-1; 7 nucleotides line up with TRBD1. V shed 3 bases and J 1 base; nucleotides not matched to a gene: 8. Germline-derived CDR1 and CDR2 are SGHDN and FVKESK. This CDR3 has 16 residues. CDR3 amino acids: CASSHLRTGPNTEAFF. In DNA form, the CDR3 reads TGTGCCAGCAGCCATTTACGGACAGGACCGAACACTGAAGCTTTCTTT.

This clonotype is classed as medium-sized (0.01 to 0.1%). The V and J genes are TRBV29-1 and TRBJ2-5, with D perhaps TRBD1 (6 bases). Germline V gene data show CDR1 as SQVTM and CDR2 as ANQGSEA. The V and J ends lost 4 bases and 4 bases respectively, with 13 bases between them. CDR3 length: 13 amino acids. CDR3 sequence reads: CSVVPGAPETQYF. As DNA, the CDR3 is TGCAGCGTTGTCCCAGGGGCCCCAGAGACCCAGTACTTC.

This clonotype was found a few times. The rearrangement joins TRBV6-2 or TRBV6-3 to TRBJ2-7, with 9 bases that match TRBD2. Germline CDR1 and CDR2: MNHEY and SVGEGT. This CDR3 is built from 14 residues. V lost 5 bases, J lost 4 bases, and 6 bases stayed unmatched. CDR3 DNA sequence: TGTGCCAGCAGTAGTAGACTAGCGGCTTACGAGCAGTACGTC. Translated, it gives CASSSRLAAYEQYV.

This clonotype counts as medium-sized. The V call is TRBV19, the J call TRBJ1-2; tentative D call: TRBD1 (5 bases). Looked up from germline, CDR1 is LNHDA and CDR2 is SQIVND (reference sequence). The CDR3 is 14 amino acids. V lost 3 bases and J 3 bases, leaving 11 bases between the germline ends. CDR3 in DNA: TGTGCCAGTAGTATTGGGGGTTCCTACTATGGCTACACCTTC. As protein: CASSIGGSYYGYTF.

Within the sample, this clonotype is medium-sized (0.01 to 0.1%). This chain connects TRBV30 to TRBJ2-3; 8 bases agree with TRBD1. The length of the CDR3 is 14 residues. After removal of 4 bases from V and 1 base from J, the junction contained 4 bases not matched to a gene. The germline V gene has CDR1 GTSNPN and CDR2 SVGIG (reference sequence). The CDR3 DNA sequence: TGTGCCTGGACCCCGGGACAGGGCACAGATACGCAGTATTTT. This codes for CAWTPGQGTDTQYF.

By share, this clonotype ranks as medium-sized. This chain uses TRBV6-2 or TRBV6-3 with TRBJ2-2, with 8 bases matching TRBD2. With 7 bases clipped from V and 6 bases from J, the junction kept 4 bases outside the gene matches. The germline gives CDR1 MNHEY, CDR2 SVGEGT. This CDR3 comprises 13 residues. In nucleotides, the CDR3 is TGTGCCAGCACCCTGGGACTAGCCGGGGAGCTGTTTTTT. This translates into CASTLGLAGELFF.

In its sample, this clonotype is medium-sized. The chain uses TRBV19 and TRBJ1-5; no clear D. CDR3 length equals 13 residues. Germline values: CDR1 LNHDA, CDR2 SQIVND (reference sequence). V gave up 7 bases and J gave up 6 bases, with 13 bases separating them. The CDR3 DNA reads TGTGCCAGTACTACACCAACGGGTCAGCCCCAGCATTTT. It yields the protein CASTTPTGQPQHF.

Of note for this clonotype: The germline gene is not matched at one end of the junction; a read error may be the cause. The rearrangement joins TRBV10-3 to TRBJ2-7; TRBD1 matches at 7 bases. Per the germline V gene, CDR1 is ENHRY and CDR2 is SYGVKD. CDR3 length: 16 amino acids. CDR3 sequence reads: CANSPDRAEDYFEQYF. The CDR3 DNA sequence: TGTGCCAACAGTCCTGACAGGGCCGAGGATTATTTCGAGCAGTACTTC.

A few counts support this clonotype. The genes are TRBV4-3 and TRBJ1-3; D perhaps matches TRBD1 (6 bases). The V and J ends lost 3 bases and 8 bases respectively, with 14 bases between them. The CDR3 covers 14 residues. The V gene's germline CDR1 is LGHNA and CDR2 YSLEER. Here the CDR3 reads CASSHLGAGDTIYF. For the CDR3, the DNA is TGCGCCAGCAGCCACCTGGGGGCAGGGGACACCATATATTTT.

This clonotype occurred a few times. This rearrangement joins TRBV6-2 or TRBV6-3 to TRBJ2-1, with 8 bases identical to TRBD2. With 0 bases clipped from V and 14 bases from J, the junction kept 9 bases outside the gene matches. The CDR3 length is 14 residues. Germline-derived CDR1 and CDR2 are MNHEY and SVGEGT. This chain's CDR3 is CASSYSGRAVEEFF. CDR3 in DNA: TGTGCCAGCAGTTACTCCGGGAGGGCCGTGGAAGAGTTCTTC.

At least ten counts were recorded for this clonotype. The gene calls are TRBV19 and TRBJ2-1; D is perhaps TRBD1 or TRBD2 (5 bases each). CDR1 is LNHDA, CDR2 SQIVND, per germline (reference sequence). Trimming stripped 7 bases from V and 1 base from J, with 14 bases between. The CDR3 has 15 amino acids. The CDR3 region is CASTDFGGSYNEQFF. Here the CDR3 DNA reads TGTGCCAGTACCGACTTTGGGGGATCCTACAATGAGCAGTTCTTC.

The chain couples TRBV5-6 to TRBJ2-3; a possible D gene is TRBD1 (6 bases). Looked up from germline, CDR1 is SGHDT and CDR2 is YYEEEE. The CDR3 totals 17 residues. V was trimmed by 2 bases and J by 0 bases, leaving 16 bases between them. CDR3 loop: CASSLETGSVSTDTQYF. The CDR3 nucleotides are TGTGCCAGCAGCTTAGAGACAGGCTCAGTTAGCACAGATACGCAGTATTTT.

The gene calls are TRBV20-1 and TRBJ2-2; a possible D gene is TRBD2 (6 bases). Germline assignment: CDR1 DFQATT and CDR2 SNEGSKA (reference sequence). The ends were cut back, 4 bases at V and 0 bases at J, with 9 bases in the middle. The CDR3 is 14 residues long. The CDR3 spells CSAKTSSNTGELFF. The CDR3 DNA reads TGCAGTGCTAAGACTAGTTCGAACACCGGGGAGCTGTTTTTT.

J is TRBJ1-1 and V is TRBV27; D unclear. V lost 8 bases, J lost 1 base, and 5 bases lay in between. The CDR3 has 11 residues. CDR1 and CDR2 (germline): MNHEY, SMNVEV (reference sequence). CDR3 in DNA: TGTGCCAGCCTTTCGAACACTGAAGCTTTCTTT. Translated: CASLSNTEAFF.

This clonotype was seen a few times. The CDR3 protein is CASSFWQDLNIYGYTF. The CDR3, as DNA: TGTGCCAGCAGCTTTTGGCAGGACCTAAATATCTATGGCTACACCTTC. The chain links TRBV6-5 to TRBJ1-2; D not certain. The V gene lost 6 bases and the J gene lost 4 bases, with 21 bases spanning the gap. Germline CDR1 is MNHEY and CDR2 is SVGAGI. This CDR3 has 16 residues.

This clonotype turned up a few times. The V and J genes are TRBV24-1 and TRBJ1-6; 7 nucleotides match TRBD1. The germline V gene encodes CDR1 KGHDR and CDR2 SFDVKD. The CDR3 has 16 residues. The V gene end was trimmed by 2 bases and the J gene end by 7 bases; junction bases not matched to a gene: 7. CDR3 in amino acids: CATSDSGQGGNSPLHF. Here the CDR3 DNA reads TGTGCCACCAGTGATTCCGGCCAGGGGGGAAATTCACCCCTCCACTTT.

This clonotype came up a few times. The chain combines TRBV20-1 with TRBJ2-5, with TRBD2 matching over 11 bases. The CDR3 is 14 residues long. Per the germline V gene, CDR1 is DFQATT and CDR2 is SNEGSKA (reference sequence). V lost 5 bases and J lost 5; bases outside the gene matches: 7. As DNA, the CDR3 is TGCAGTGCTCCAATAGCGGGAGGGCCCGAGACCCAGTACTTC. Residues: CSAPIAGGPETQYF.

The chain uses TRBV24-1 and TRBJ2-3; a possible D gene is TRBD2 (6 bases). This CDR3 has 15 amino acids. CDR1 and CDR2 (germline): KGHDR, SFDVKD. Between the trimmed V and J ends, which lost 6 bases and 3 bases, there was a span of 15 bases. This CDR3 reads CATSPLDGGTDTQYF. The CDR3 DNA reads TGTGCCACCAGTCCCCTGGACGGGGGTACAGATACGCAGTATTTT.

Concerning this clonotype: A much larger clone lies one base from this, so it may be a read error. This chain's CDR3 is CASNPLGGGYNEQYF. CDR3 DNA sequence: TGTGCCAGTAACCCTTTGGGCGGGGGATACAATGAGCAGTACTTC. The chain has TRBV19 and TRBJ2-1, with TRBD2 matching over 7 bases. Matching the DNA end better, TRBJ2-7 makes the J call doubtful. The V gene's germline CDR1 is LNHDA and CDR2 SQIVND (reference sequence). The CDR3 sequence is 15 residues long.

The J gene is TRBJ2-1, the V gene TRBV29-1; weak D call: TRBD1 (5 bases). V lost 1 base and J lost 0, with 7 bases in between. The CDR3 length is 14 residues. Germline V lookup: CDR1 SQVTM, CDR2 ANQGSEA. CDR3 sequence reads: CSVEGTSSYNEQFF. In DNA, the CDR3 is TGCAGCGTTGAAGGGACAAGCTCCTACAATGAGCAGTTCTTC.

The J gene is TRBJ2-7, the V gene TRBV21-1; the table assigns TRBD1, which was not confirmed against the DNA. TRBV21-1 is assigned pseudogene status. The CDR3 has 13 residues. The CDR3 DNA follows: TGTGCCAGCATCAGGACAGGATTTTACGAGCAGTACGTC. It yields the protein CASIRTGFYEQYV.

J is TRBJ2-5 and V is TRBV20-1; 9 positions match TRBD2. V gave up 5 bases and J gave up 5 bases; unmatched junction bases: 9. This CDR3 has 14 residues. Germline-derived CDR1 and CDR2 are DFQATT and SNEGSKA (reference sequence). The CDR3 DNA sequence: TGCAGTGCTCCATTGGGACTAGCTAGTGAGACCCAGTACTTC. It is translated as CSAPLGLASETQYF.

A remark on this clonotype: The conserved phenylalanine or tryptophan normally closing the CDR3 is absent here, so this likely arose from a read error. It is unclear where the CDR3 begins or ends on the DNA, so no DNA is shown, and the CDR3 is as TCRdb lists it. The V and J genes are TRBV21-1 and TRBJ2-7; TRBD1 reflects the table's D call only, with no check against the DNA. TRBV21-1 is annotated as a pseudogene. The CDR3 has 12 residues if both end residues are counted. The CDR3 is CASSKKGRTRFT.

Concerning this clonotype: Possible read error: a much larger clone is one base away. The V and J genes are TRBV6-5 and TRBJ2-2, with 7 bases fitting TRBD1. Germline assignment: CDR1 MNHEY and CDR2 SVGAGI. This CDR3 contains 14 residues. The CDR3 region is CPSRKTGVPGELFF. The CDR3 bases are TGTCCCAGCAGGAAAACAGGGGTGCCCGGGGAGCTGTTTTTT.

Sample share makes this clonotype medium-sized. The chain employs TRBV6-6 and TRBJ2-3; 16 positions agree with TRBD2. There are 16 residues in the CDR3. J lost 6 bases, V lost 6 bases, and 6 bases had no gene match. Germline values: CDR1 MNHNY, CDR2 SVGAGI (reference sequence). The CDR3 region is CASSKGLAGGQDTQYF. CDR3 nucleotides: TGTGCCAGCAGCAAGGGACTAGCGGGAGGGCAGGATACGCAGTATTTT.

The V and J genes are TRBV6-2 or TRBV6-3 and TRBJ2-5; perhaps TRBD2 as D (7 bases). CDR1 and CDR2 from the germline V gene are MNHEY and SVGEGT. The CDR3 is made up of 23 amino acids. With 6 bases removed from V and 1 base from J, the gap between germline ends came to 39 bases. In DNA, the CDR3 is TGTGCCAGCAGCCCCCTCGGGGGAGGGGGGATCCTAGGGGGTGCATACCTCCAAGAGACCCAGTACTTC. Amino acids: CASSPLGGGGILGGAYLQETQYF.

The rearrangement links TRBV14 to TRBJ2-5; the match to TRBD1 covers 9 bases. The CDR3 is 14 residues long. J was trimmed by 6 bases and V by 3 bases; bases with no gene match: 5. Germline values: CDR1 SGHDN, CDR2 FVKESK. CDR3: CASSHGQGRKTQYF. The DNA for the CDR3 is TGTGCCAGCAGCCACGGACAGGGGAGGAAGACCCAGTACTTC. Using reference TRBV14 and TRBJ2-5 for the parts outside the CDR3, the full variable domain is EAGVTQFPSHSVIEKGQTVTLRCDPISGHDNLYWYRRVMGKEIKFLLHFVKESKQDESGMPNNRFLAERTGGTYSTLKVQPAELEDSGVYFCASSHGQGRKTQYFGPGTRLLVL.

This clonotype was counted many times. The rearrangement joins TRBV6-1 to TRBJ1-1; D is possibly TRBD1 (5 bases). The germline gives CDR1 MNHNS, CDR2 SASEGT. The ends were cut back, 3 bases at V and 2 bases at J, with 7 bases in the middle. CDR3 length equals 13 residues. CDR3 in DNA: TGTGCCAGCAGTGACAGGGATAACACTGAAGCTTTCTTT. It translates to CASSDRDNTEAFF.

The chain employs TRBV14 and TRBJ2-2; 11 bases fit TRBD2. Germline CDR1 reads SGHDN; CDR2 reads FVKESK. This CDR3 contains 16 residues. Trimming removed 4 bases from V and 6 bases from J; junction bases left unmatched: 7. In nucleotides, the CDR3 is TGTGCCAGCAGCCCGCACAGACTAGCGGGGCCCGGGGAGCTGTTTTTT. Its translation: CASSPHRLAGPGELFF.

V and J are TRBV12-3 or TRBV12-4 and TRBJ1-3; D is ambiguous. V was cut by 6 bases and J by 4 bases, with 10 bases left in between. The CDR3 has 13 amino acids. The CDR3 sequence is CASRPTAGNTIYF. The CDR3 DNA sequence: TGTGCCAGCAGACCGACCGCCGGAAACACCATATATTTT.